Sequencing of this T cell receptor (beta chain) was carried out in a study of shared clonotypes between healthy human individuals. Germline assignment: CDR1 SGDLS and CDR2 YYNGEE. This CDR3 has 17 residues. Unmatched junction bases numbered 4, after V lost 3 bases and J lost 0 bases. Notes on the study in general: Rarefaction analysis demonstrated incomplete sorted-subset sequencing notwithstanding large depth.

CD45RO+ cells and CCR7-negative CD45RA+ TemRA cells were combined as CD8 memory. Regarding this clone: Antigen specificity is unknown.

Measured with immunoSEQ multiplex PCR; TCRdb has only the in-frame clones, and not every one. The data show hundreds of thousands of clones, approximately 96% seen once. The rearrangement links TRBV9 to TRBJ2-1, with 12 bases aligning to TRBD2. The sample taken for sequencing was memory CD8+ T cells sorted from blood. Indicated subset: CD45RO+ cells pooled with CCR7-negative TemRA cells. This TCR derives from a man aged 25-45 years in good health. The CDR3 sequence: CASSGTSGASSYNEQFF. DNA of the CDR3: TGTGCCAGCAGCGGGACTAGCGGGGCGAGCTCCTACAATGAGCAGTTCTTC.